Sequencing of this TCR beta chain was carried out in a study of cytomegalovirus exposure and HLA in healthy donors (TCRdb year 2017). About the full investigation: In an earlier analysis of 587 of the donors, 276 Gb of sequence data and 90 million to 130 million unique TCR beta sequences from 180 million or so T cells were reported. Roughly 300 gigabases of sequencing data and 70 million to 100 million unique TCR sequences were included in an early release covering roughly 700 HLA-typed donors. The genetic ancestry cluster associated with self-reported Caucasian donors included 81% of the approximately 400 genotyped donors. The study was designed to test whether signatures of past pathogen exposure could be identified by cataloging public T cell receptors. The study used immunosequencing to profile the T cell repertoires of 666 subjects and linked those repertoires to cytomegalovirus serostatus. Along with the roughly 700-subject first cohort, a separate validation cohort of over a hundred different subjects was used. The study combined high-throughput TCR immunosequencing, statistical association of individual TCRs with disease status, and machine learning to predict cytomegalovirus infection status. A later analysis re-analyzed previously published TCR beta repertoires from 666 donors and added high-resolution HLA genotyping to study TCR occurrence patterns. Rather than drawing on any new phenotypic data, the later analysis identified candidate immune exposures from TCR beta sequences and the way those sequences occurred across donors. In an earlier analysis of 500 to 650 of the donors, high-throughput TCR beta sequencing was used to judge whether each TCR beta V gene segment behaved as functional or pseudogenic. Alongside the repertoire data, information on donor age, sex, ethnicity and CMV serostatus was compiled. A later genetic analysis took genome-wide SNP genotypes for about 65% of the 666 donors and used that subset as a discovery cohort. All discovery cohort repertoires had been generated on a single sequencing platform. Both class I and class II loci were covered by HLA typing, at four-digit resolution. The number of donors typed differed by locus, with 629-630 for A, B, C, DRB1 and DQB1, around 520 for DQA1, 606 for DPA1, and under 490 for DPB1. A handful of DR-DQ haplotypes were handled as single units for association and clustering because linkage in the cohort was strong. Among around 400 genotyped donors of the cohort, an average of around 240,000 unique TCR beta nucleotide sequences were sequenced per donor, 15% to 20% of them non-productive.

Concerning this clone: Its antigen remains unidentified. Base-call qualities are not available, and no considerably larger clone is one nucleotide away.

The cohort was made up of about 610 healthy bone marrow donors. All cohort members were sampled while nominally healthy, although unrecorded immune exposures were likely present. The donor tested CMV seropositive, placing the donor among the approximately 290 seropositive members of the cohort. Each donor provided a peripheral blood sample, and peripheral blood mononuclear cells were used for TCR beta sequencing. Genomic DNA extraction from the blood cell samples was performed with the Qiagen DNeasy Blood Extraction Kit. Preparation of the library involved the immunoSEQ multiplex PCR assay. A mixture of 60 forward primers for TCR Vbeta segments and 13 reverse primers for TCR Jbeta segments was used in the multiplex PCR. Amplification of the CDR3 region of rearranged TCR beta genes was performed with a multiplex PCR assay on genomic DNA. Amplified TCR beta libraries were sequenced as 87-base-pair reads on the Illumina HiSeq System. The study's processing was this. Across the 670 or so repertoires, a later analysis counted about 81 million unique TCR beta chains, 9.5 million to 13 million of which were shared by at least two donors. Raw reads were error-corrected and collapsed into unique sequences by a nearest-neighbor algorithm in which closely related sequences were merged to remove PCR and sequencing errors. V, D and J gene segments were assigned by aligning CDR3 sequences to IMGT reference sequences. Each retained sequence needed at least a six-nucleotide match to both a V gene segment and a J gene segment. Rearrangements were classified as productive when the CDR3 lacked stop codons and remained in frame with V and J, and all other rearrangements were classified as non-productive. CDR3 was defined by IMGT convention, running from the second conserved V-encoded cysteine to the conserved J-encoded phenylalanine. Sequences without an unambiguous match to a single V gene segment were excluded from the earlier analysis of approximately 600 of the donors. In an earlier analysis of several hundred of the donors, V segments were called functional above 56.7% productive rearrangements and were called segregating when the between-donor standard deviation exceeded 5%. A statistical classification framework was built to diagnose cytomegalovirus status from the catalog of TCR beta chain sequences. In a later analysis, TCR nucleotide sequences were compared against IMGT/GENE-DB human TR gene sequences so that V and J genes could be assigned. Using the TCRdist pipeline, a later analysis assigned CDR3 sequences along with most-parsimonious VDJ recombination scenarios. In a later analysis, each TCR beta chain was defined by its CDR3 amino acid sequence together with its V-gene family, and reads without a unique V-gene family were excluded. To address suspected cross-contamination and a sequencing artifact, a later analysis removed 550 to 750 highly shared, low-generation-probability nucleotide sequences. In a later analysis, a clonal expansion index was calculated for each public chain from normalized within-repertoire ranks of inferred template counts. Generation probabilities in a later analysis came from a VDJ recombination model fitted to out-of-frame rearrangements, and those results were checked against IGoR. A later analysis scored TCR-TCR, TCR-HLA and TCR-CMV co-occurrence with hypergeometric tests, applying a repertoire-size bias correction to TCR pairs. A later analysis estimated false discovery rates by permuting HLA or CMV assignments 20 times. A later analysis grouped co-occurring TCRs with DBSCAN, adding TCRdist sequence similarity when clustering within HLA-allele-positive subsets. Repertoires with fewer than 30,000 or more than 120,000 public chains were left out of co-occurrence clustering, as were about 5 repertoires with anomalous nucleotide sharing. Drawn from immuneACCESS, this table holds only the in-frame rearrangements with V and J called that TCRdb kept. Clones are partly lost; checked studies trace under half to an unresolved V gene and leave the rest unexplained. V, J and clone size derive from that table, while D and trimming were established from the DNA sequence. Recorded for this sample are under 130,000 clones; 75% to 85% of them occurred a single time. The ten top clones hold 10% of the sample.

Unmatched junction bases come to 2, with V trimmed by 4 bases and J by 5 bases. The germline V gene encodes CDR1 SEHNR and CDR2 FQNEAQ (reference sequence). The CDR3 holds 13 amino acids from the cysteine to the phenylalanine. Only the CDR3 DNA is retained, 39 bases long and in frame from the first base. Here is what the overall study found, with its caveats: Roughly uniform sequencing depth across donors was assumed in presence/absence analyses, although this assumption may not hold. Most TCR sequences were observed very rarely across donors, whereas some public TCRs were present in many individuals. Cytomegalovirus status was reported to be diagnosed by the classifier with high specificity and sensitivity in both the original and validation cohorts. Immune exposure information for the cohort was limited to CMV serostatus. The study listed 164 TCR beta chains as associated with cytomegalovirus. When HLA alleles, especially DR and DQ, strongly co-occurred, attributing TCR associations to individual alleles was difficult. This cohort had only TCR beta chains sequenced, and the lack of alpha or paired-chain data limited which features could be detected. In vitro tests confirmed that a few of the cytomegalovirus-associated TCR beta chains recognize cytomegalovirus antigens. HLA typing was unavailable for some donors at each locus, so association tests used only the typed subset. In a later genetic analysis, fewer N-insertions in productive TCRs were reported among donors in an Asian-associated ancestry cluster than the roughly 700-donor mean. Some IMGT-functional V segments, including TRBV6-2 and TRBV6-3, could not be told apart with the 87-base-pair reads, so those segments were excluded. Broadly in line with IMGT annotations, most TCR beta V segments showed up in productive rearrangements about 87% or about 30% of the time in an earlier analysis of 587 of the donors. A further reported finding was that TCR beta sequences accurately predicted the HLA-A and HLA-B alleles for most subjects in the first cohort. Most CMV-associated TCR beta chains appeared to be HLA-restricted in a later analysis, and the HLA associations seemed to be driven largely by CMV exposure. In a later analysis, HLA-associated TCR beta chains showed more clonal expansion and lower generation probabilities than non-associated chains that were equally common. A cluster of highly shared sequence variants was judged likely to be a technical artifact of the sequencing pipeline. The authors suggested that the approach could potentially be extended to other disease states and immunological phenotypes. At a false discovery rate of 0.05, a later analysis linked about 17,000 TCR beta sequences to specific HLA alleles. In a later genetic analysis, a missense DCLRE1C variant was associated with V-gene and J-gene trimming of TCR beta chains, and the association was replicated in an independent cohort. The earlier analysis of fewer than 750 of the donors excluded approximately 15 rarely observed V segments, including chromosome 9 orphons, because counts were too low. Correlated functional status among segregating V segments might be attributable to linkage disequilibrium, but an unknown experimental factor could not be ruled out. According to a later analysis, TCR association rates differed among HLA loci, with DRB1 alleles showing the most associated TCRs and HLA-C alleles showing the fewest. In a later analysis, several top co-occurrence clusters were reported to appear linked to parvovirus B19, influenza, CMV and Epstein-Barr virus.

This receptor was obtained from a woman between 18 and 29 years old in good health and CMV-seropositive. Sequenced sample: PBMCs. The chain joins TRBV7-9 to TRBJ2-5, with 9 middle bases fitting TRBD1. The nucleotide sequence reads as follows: TGTGCCAGCAGCTCACAGGGGGCGGAGACCCAGTACTTC. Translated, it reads CASSSQGAETQYF.